The 32 T cell receptor beta chains below all came from one sample that was sequenced in a study of shared T cell receptors in the human thymus (dated by TCRdb to the early 2020s). Library preparation used the immunoSEQ multiplex PCR assay. TCRdb took over this immuneACCESS table, retaining in-frame rearrangements with V and J assigned. Such tables are incomplete; in checked studies, under half of the missing clones stem from an unresolved V gene, and the remainder is unexplained. The sample data list about 660,000 clones, and 87% of these were observed just once. The ten largest clones add up to 0.0094% of the sample. These same records also appear under a second study, on human thymus T cells.

Sequencing input: thymocytes. Receptors were obtained from a boy younger than two with a congenital heart defect. Donor details come from another sample of the same person, matched by shared clones.

The rearrangement uses TRBV4-1 and TRBJ2-2; TRBD2 matches 12 bases. V shed 0 bases and J 6 bases; nucleotides not matched to a gene: 14. The CDR3 runs to 20 residues. In germline, CDR1 is MGHRA, CDR2 YSYEKL. The CDR3: CASSQDSSARLAGAPGELFF. The CDR3 bases are TGCGCCAGCAGCCAAGATTCGTCCGCAAGACTAGCGGGAGCCCCCGGGGAGCTGTTTTTT.

This clone has only a few counts. V is TRBV1 and J is TRBJ1-2; the DNA was not compared with TRBD1, the D call given in the table. TRBV1 is a documented pseudogene. This CDR3 has 14 residues. The CDR3 loop reads CTSSGQGVNYGYTF. CDR3 bases: TGCACCAGCAGTGGACAGGGGGTTAACTATGGCTACACCTTC.

CDR3 coding DNA: TGCGCCAGCAGCTTACCCGGGGGTCCAGATACGCAGTATTTT. Its protein product is CASSLPGGPDTQYF. The V and J genes are TRBV5-1 and TRBJ2-3; D perhaps matches TRBD2 (6 bases). V was pared by 2 bases and J by 4 bases, with 11 bases between. This CDR3 has 14 amino acids. CDR1 is SGHRS and CDR2 is YFSETQ in the germline V gene.

The genes are TRBV7-9 and TRBJ2-7; 10 nucleotides agree with TRBD1. This CDR3 spans 15 amino acids. Germline CDR1 SEHNR, CDR2 FQNEAQ (reference sequence). The V segment lost 4 bases and the J segment 5 bases; nucleotides outside the gene matches: 8. The CDR3 reads CASSSRTGGSHEQYF. CDR3 sequence (DNA): TGTGCCAGCAGCTCGCGGACAGGGGGAAGCCACGAGCAGTACTTC.

This sequence joins TRBV27 and TRBJ1-5; TRBD1 agrees at 8 bases. Trimming took 6 bases from V and 4 from J; bases not matched to a gene: 14. CDR1 is MNHEY, CDR2 SMNVEV, per germline (reference sequence). The CDR3 has 17 residues. The chain's CDR3 is CASRGPLLQGGNQPQHF. The CDR3 DNA follows: TGTGCCAGCAGGGGCCCCCTCCTACAGGGGGGAAATCAGCCCCAGCATTTT.

This sequence joins TRBV5-1 and TRBJ2-5, with TRBD2 matching over 10 bases. The J call may be incorrect, as the DNA end agrees better with TRBJ2-7. The CDR3 contains 17 residues. The germline V gene has CDR1 SGHRS and CDR2 YFSETQ. This chain's CDR3 is CASSPQGPSGSSYEQYF. The CDR3 coding sequence is TGCGCCAGCAGCCCTCAAGGGCCTAGCGGGAGTTCCTACGAGCAGTACTTC.

The V gene is TRBV4-3, the J gene TRBJ1-6; TRBD1 matches 11 bases. In germline, CDR1 is LGHNA, CDR2 YSLEER. With 3 bases clipped from V and 8 bases from J, the junction kept 12 bases outside the gene matches. The length of the CDR3 is 18 residues. CDR3 region: CASSHAIRDRGSDSPLHF. In DNA, the CDR3 is TGCGCCAGCAGCCATGCCATCCGGGACAGGGGGTCGGATTCACCCCTCCACTTT.

The chain links TRBV6-4 to TRBJ2-1, with D perhaps TRBD2 (6 bases). The CDR3 sequence is 15 residues long. Germline lookup yields CDR1 MRHNA and CDR2 SNTAGT. Trimming took 3 bases from V and 11 from J, leaving 20 bases between them. This CDR3 reads CASSDGGSKPEKQFF. CDR3 nucleotides: TGTGCCAGCAGTGATGGGGGGAGTAAACCAGAAAAGCAGTTCTTC.

The chain uses TRBV4-3 and TRBJ1-3, with unresolved D. The CDR3 loop spans 15 amino acids. Germline V gene lookup returns CDR1 LGHNA and CDR2 YSLEER. The V gene lost 2 bases and the J gene lost 2 bases, with 10 bases spanning the gap. This CDR3 is CASSQRVLAGNTIYF. CDR3 coding DNA: TGCGCCAGCAGCCAACGGGTTTTGGCTGGAAACACCATATATTTT.

The V call is TRBV6-1, the J call TRBJ2-1; 7 bases align to TRBD1. The CDR3 loop spans 13 amino acids. V was clipped by 10 bases and J by 7 bases; unmatched bases: 10. CDR1 and CDR2 from the germline V gene are MNHNS and SASEGT. The CDR3 protein is CATTTGKKNEQFF. In DNA form, the CDR3 reads TGTGCCACCACGACAGGGAAGAAGAATGAGCAGTTCTTC.

The V call is TRBV9, the J call TRBJ1-6, with TRBD1 matching over 7 bases. The V and J ends lost 1 base and 8 bases, in that order; junction bases with no gene match: 0. The CDR3 totals 13 residues. CDR1 is SGDLS and CDR2 is YYNGEE in the germline V gene. The CDR3: CASSVQGDSPLHF. DNA of the CDR3: TGTGCCAGCAGCGTACAGGGGGATTCACCCCTCCACTTT.

In DNA form, the CDR3 reads TGTGCCAGCAGACTCCGACAGAACTATGGCTACACCTTC. It translates to CASRLRQNYGYTF. The chain is built from TRBV28 and TRBJ1-2; possible D gene TRBD1, 5 bases. Trimming removed 6 bases from V and 2 bases from J, with 10 bases in between. The CDR3 runs 13 residues. Germline lookup yields CDR1 MDHEN and CDR2 SYDVKM.

The V gene is TRBV9, the J gene TRBJ2-5; 8 positions match TRBD2. CDR3 length: 15 amino acids. Germline V CDR1 and CDR2: SGDLS, YYNGEE. Unmatched junction bases numbered 9, after V lost 4 bases and J lost 4 bases. DNA of the CDR3: TGTGCCAGCAGCTACGGGGGGGCAGTAAGAGAGACCCAGTACTTC. Its translation is CASSYGGAVRETQYF. Based on the CDR3 plus reference TRBV9 and TRBJ2-5, the full variable domain is DSGVTQTPKHLITATGQRVTLRCSPRSGDLSVYWYQQSLDQGLQFLIQYYNGEERAKGNILERFSAQQFPDLHSELNLSSLELGDSALYFCASSYGGAVRETQYFGPGTRLLVL.

This rearrangement joins TRBV6-1 to TRBJ1-1; tentatively, D is TRBD1 (6 bases). This CDR3 region has 15 residues. Per the germline V gene, CDR1 is MNHNS and CDR2 is SASEGT. The V end lost 5 bases, the J end lost 1 base, and 14 bases lay between the germline ends. CDR3 in amino acids: CASSSPPDRNTEAFF. Here the CDR3 DNA reads TGTGCCAGCAGTTCCCCCCCGGACAGGAACACTGAAGCTTTCTTT.

V and J are TRBV5-8 and TRBJ1-5, with 9 positions matching TRBD1. The CDR3 is 15 amino acids. Germline V gene lookup returns CDR1 SGHTS and CDR2 YDEGEE. Trimming removed 4 bases from V and 4 bases from J; junction bases left unmatched: 6. CDR3: CASSPTGGGNQPQHF. Here the CDR3 DNA reads TGTGCCAGCAGCCCGACAGGGGGGGGTAATCAGCCCCAGCATTTT. Filled out from reference TRBV5-8 and TRBJ1-5, the complete variable domain reads EAGVTQSPTHLIKTRGQQATLRCSPISGHTSVYWYQQALGLGLQFLLWYDEGEERNRGNFPPRFSGRQFPNYSSELNVNALELEDSALYLCASSPTGGGNQPQHFGDGTRLSIL.

This clone was found a few times. The CDR3 loop is CASTGTGDSYEQYF. The CDR3 DNA follows: TGTGCCAGTACCGGGACAGGGGACTCCTACGAGCAGTACTTC. The rearrangement joins TRBV19 to TRBJ2-7; 10 bases line up with TRBD1. Losses at the gene ends were 7 bases for V and 0 bases for J; bases not matched to a gene: 3. The germline gives CDR1 LNHDA, CDR2 SQIVND (reference sequence). The CDR3 totals 14 residues.

V usage is TRBV2 and J usage is TRBJ1-6, with 9 bases lining up with TRBD1. This CDR3 spans 14 amino acids. Germline V CDR1 and CDR2: SNHLY, FYNNEI. After removal of 10 bases from V and 9 bases from J, the junction contained 10 bases not matched to a gene. CDR3 residues: CATRGGQGTSPLHF. CDR3 sequence (DNA): TGTGCCACCAGAGGGGGACAGGGTACTTCACCCCTCCACTTT.

The rearrangement joins TRBV19 to TRBJ2-1; D gene unclear. Germline lookup yields CDR1 LNHDA and CDR2 SQIVND (reference sequence). There are 13 residues in the CDR3. The V end lost 10 bases, the J end lost 0 bases, and 10 bases lay between the germline ends. In DNA, the CDR3 is TGTGCCATTCGGTCGAGCTCCTACAATGAGCAGTTCTTC. Its translation: CAIRSSSYNEQFF.

The chain carries TRBV5-1 and TRBJ2-7, with unresolved D. This CDR3 region has 10 residues. CDR1 and CDR2 from the germline V gene are SGHRS and YFSETQ. V gave up 3 bases and J gave up 6 bases, with 4 bases separating them. The CDR3, as DNA: TGCGCCAGCAGCTCCCGCGAGCAGTACTTC. Amino acid sequence: CASSSREQYF. Full variable domain (outside the CDR3, taken from reference TRBV5-1 and TRBJ2-7): KAGVTQTPRYLIKTRGQQVTLSCSPISGHRSVSWYQQTPGQGLQFLFEYFSETQRNKGNFPGRFSGRQFSNSRSEMNVSTLELGDSALYLCASSSREQYFGPGTRLTVT.

The chain combines TRBV5-8 with TRBJ1-2; D uncertain. The germline V gene has CDR1 SGHTS and CDR2 YDEGEE. This CDR3 is 12 amino acids long. V was shortened by 0 bases and J by 7 bases, with 7 bases between the two germline ends. The CDR3 DNA sequence: TGTGCCAGCAGCTTGGCCAGAGGTGGCTACACCTTC. It translates to CASSLARGGYTF.

The chain joins TRBV7-9 to TRBJ2-5; 7 bases match TRBD1. Trimming removed 5 bases from V and 4 bases from J; junction bases left unmatched: 10. This CDR3 comprises 15 residues. Germline-derived CDR1 and CDR2 are SEHNR and FQNEAQ (reference sequence). The CDR3 DNA follows: TGTGCCAGCAGCACCCTGGACAGGTTGGGAGAGACCCAGTACTTC. Protein product: CASSTLDRLGETQYF.

This chain links TRBV14 with TRBJ1-2; 11 bases align to TRBD1. Per the germline V gene, CDR1 is SGHDN and CDR2 is FVKESK. Trimming removed 4 bases from V and 3 bases from J; junction bases left unmatched: 13. The CDR3 extends over 18 amino acids. CDR3 nucleotide sequence: TGTGCCAGCAGCCCCCATGGGGACAGGGGGAGTGGGGACTATGGCTACACCTTC. This sequence encodes CASSPHGDRGSGDYGYTF.

The chain employs TRBV7-8 and TRBJ1-1, with D perhaps matching TRBD1 (6 bases). The CDR3 length is 17 residues. The germline gives CDR1 SGHVS, CDR2 FQNEAQ. Trimming took 3 bases from V and 1 from J, leaving 18 bases between them. The CDR3 bases are TGTGCCAGCAGCTTTGCCCTTATCGGGACAACGAACACTGAAGCTTTCTTT. It translates to CASSFALIGTTNTEAFF.

DNA for the CDR3: TGTGCCAGCAGCCACGAAGGACAGGAGTATCCCACTGAGCAGTTCTTC. Residues: CASSHEGQEYPTEQFF. The chain recombines TRBV7-3 with TRBJ2-1; 7 nucleotides line up with TRBD1. J was trimmed by 9 bases and V by 5 bases; bases with no gene match: 16. CDR1 is SGHTA and CDR2 is FQGTGA in the germline V gene. The CDR3 sequence is 16 residues long.

This chain uses TRBV4-2 with TRBJ1-6; D call uncertain. Germline V gene data show CDR1 as LGHNA and CDR2 as YNFKEQ. The CDR3 length is 15 residues. Trimming pared 6 bases from V and 5 bases from J, leaving 14 bases between. The CDR3 coding sequence is TGTGCCAGCAGTCTCTCTGGGCCCCATAATTCACCCCTCCACTTT. Translated: CASSLSGPHNSPLHF.

V gene TRBV13 combines with J gene TRBJ2-3; D is possibly TRBD2 (6 bases). Trimming took 5 bases from V and 0 from J, leaving 15 bases between them. Germline loops: CDR1 PRHDT, CDR2 FYEKMQ (reference sequence). This CDR3 is built from 16 residues. DNA of the CDR3: TGTGCCAGCAGCCTAAACGGGGGAATTAGCACAGATACGCAGTATTTT. Its translation is CASSLNGGISTDTQYF.

The chain couples TRBV4-1 to TRBJ2-3, with 7 positions matching TRBD2. The length of the CDR3 is 19 residues. Germline V CDR1 and CDR2: MGHRA, YSYEKL. Trimming removed 2 bases from V and 0 bases from J; junction bases left unmatched: 14. CDR3 amino acids: CASSQLRLAVFTSTDTQYF. As DNA, the CDR3 is TGCGCCAGCAGCCAATTGCGGCTAGCGGTTTTCACTAGCACAGATACGCAGTATTTT.

Written as DNA, the CDR3 is TGTGCCAGCAGCACTAGTGGGGGGGAAGGACAGACCTACGAGCAGTACTTC. Its protein product is CASSTSGGEGQTYEQYF. The rearrangement links TRBV27 to TRBJ2-7, with D maybe TRBD2 (7 bases). V lost 6 bases to trimming and J lost 2 bases, with 23 bases between them. This CDR3 is 17 amino acids long. Germline V gives CDR1 MNHEY, CDR2 SMNVEV (reference sequence).

The genes are TRBV27 and TRBJ2-1, with TRBD1 matching 7 bases. CDR3 length: 16 residues. In germline, CDR1 is MNHEY, CDR2 SMNVEV (reference sequence). With 4 bases clipped from V and 2 bases from J, the junction kept 8 bases outside the gene matches. CDR3 sequence (DNA): TGTGCCAGCAGTTGGGACAGACCACTTACCTACAATGAGCAGTTCTTC. Translated: CASSWDRPLTYNEQFF.

The rearrangement joins TRBV5-1 to TRBJ1-1; 7 nucleotides match TRBD1. The V and J ends lost 0 bases and 4 bases, in that order; junction bases with no gene match: 3. Germline CDR1 and CDR2: SGHRS and YFSETQ. The CDR3 sequence is 14 residues long. This CDR3 reads CASSLGRGSTEAFF. CDR3 nucleotides: TGCGCCAGCAGCTTGGGCAGGGGGAGCACTGAAGCTTTCTTT. The whole variable domain, filled in from reference TRBV5-1 and TRBJ1-1, reads KAGVTQTPRYLIKTRGQQVTLSCSPISGHRSVSWYQQTPGQGLQFLFEYFSETQRNKGNFPGRFSGRQFSNSRSEMNVSTLELGDSALYLCASSLGRGSTEAFFGQGTRLTVV.

V is TRBV6-1 and J is TRBJ2-1; TRBD2 matches at 14 bases. Germline V gene sequence: CDR1 MNHNS, CDR2 SASEGT. The CDR3 sequence is 17 residues long. Trimming removed 1 base from V and 8 bases from J; junction bases left unmatched: 7. This CDR3 reads CASSEEKGTSGSHEQFF. The CDR3 nucleotides are TGTGCCAGCAGTGAAGAAAAGGGGACTAGCGGGAGTCATGAGCAGTTCTTC.

The chain has TRBV11-2 and TRBJ1-1; D might be TRBD1 (5 bases). The V end was cut by 5 bases, the J end by 5 bases, with 12 bases between. Germline V lookup: CDR1 SGHAT, CDR2 FQNNGV. The CDR3 totals 13 residues. This chain's CDR3 is CASSHRFKTEAFF. The CDR3 DNA sequence: TGTGCCAGCAGCCACAGGTTTAAGACTGAAGCTTTCTTT. The entire variable domain, with the rest obtained from reference TRBV11-2 and TRBJ1-1, is as follows: EAGVAQSPRYKIIEKRQSVAFWCNPISGHATLYWYQQILGQGPKLLIQFQNNGVVDDSQLPKDRFSAERLKGVDSTLKIQPAKLEDSAVYLCASSHRFKTEAFFGQGTRLTVV.